This T cell receptor (beta chain) is drawn from a study of T cell responses to AZD1222 COVID-19 vaccine. Across the study: Second doses were pooled across both intervals (about 4 or about 12 weeks).

On this clone: Its antigen remains unknown.

Germline V gives CDR1 LGHDT, CDR2 YNNKEL (reference sequence). The CDR3 covers 15 residues. The V end lost 1 base, the J end lost 4 bases, and 13 bases lay between the germline ends. TCRdb keeps only in-frame clones here, not all; method: immunoSEQ multiplex PCR. The sample lists more than 110,000 clones; 90% were seen once. Study conclusions and caveats: Across the whole spike, CD4 TCRs peaked at regions 160-218 and 743-854. Females outnumbered males among donors, who were mostly white British; clonal diversity was possibly underestimated. Unmutated variant regions are reportedly the target of nearly half of TCRs that are spike-specific.

The sequence came from an adult in good health. V and J are TRBV3-1 (or the pseudogene TRBV3-2) and TRBJ1-1; tentatively, D is TRBD1 (6 bases). Sequenced here: peripheral blood, sampled on day 0 of AZD1222 vaccination. Written as DNA, the CDR3 is TGTGCCAGCAGCCAAGTTGGGGGGGCAGGCACTGAAGCTTTCTTT. Encoded protein: CASSQVGGAGTEAFF.